Each of the 3 T cell receptor beta chains below was sequenced from the same sample in a study of kidney transplant recipient with SARS-CoV-2 infection. One entry per CDR3 protein, called by TCRdb with MiXCR from the reads. The data show about 240,000 distinct CDR3 sequences, with around 30% seen just once and less than 8.5% held by the top ten. Here the sequenced sample was a blood sample, taken at baseline and between days 110 and 120 from a kidney transplant recipient. Every receptor here comes from a young adult male patient who had COVID-19 and was a kidney transplant recipient. Some T cells here may be from the graft donor.

About this clonotype: With a much larger clone just one base away, this may be a read error. J is TRBJ2-5 and V is TRBV3-1; D is unresolved. The V end was cut by 5 bases, the J end by 9 bases, with 28 bases between. Germline CDR1 and CDR2: LGHDT and YNNKEL (reference sequence). This CDR3 is built from 17 residues. CDR3 sequence reads: CASSMVNPISFSEAQYF. Here the CDR3 DNA reads TGTGCCAGCAGCATGGTAAATCCCATTTCTTTCTCTGAGGCCCAGTACTTC.

This clonotype showed up many times. V gene TRBV20-1 combines with J gene TRBJ1-2, with D perhaps TRBD1 (6 bases). Between the trimmed V and J ends, which lost 3 bases and 6 bases, there was a span of 14 bases. Germline CDR1 DFQATT, CDR2 SNEGSKA (reference sequence). This CDR3 is 13 amino acids long. The CDR3 protein is CSARWRGEDGYTF. The CDR3 nucleotides read TGCAGTGCTAGGTGGAGGGGGGAGGATGGCTACACCTTC.

This clonotype appeared many times. The DNA for the CDR3 is TGTGCCAGCAGCCTCACAGGGGACAATTCACCCCTCCACTTT. This codes for CASSLTGDNSPLHF. V gene TRBV7-9 combines with J gene TRBJ1-6; the match to TRBD1 covers 7 bases. Unmatched junction bases numbered 5, after V lost 5 bases and J lost 7 bases. Germline assignment: CDR1 SEHNR and CDR2 FQNEAQ (reference sequence). This CDR3 has 14 amino acids.